This TCR beta chain was captured in a study of OX40 agonist ivuxolimab in advanced cancers. For the wider study: The costimulatory receptor OX40 (CD134) was targeted by ivuxolimab, a fully human IgG2 agonistic monoclonal antibody. The paper reports the monotherapy dose-escalation portion (N of about 50 patients) of the phase I ivuxolimab trial. In the dose-escalation cohort, about four fifths of patients were male, and the mean age was around 60 years with a range of roughly 20 to 85. Prior anti-PD-1, anti-PD-L1 or anti-CTLA-4 therapy was permitted, and 40% of dose-escalation patients had received checkpoint inhibitors. Partial responses occurred in three dose-escalation patients, of whom one had hepatocellular carcinoma and two had cutaneous melanoma. Of the 50 or so patients in dose escalation, about 20 had hepatocellular carcinoma, roughly 15 had melanoma, 9 had renal cell carcinoma and 9 had head and neck cancer. Intravenous ivuxolimab was administered to patients every 2 weeks at six dose levels: 0.01, 0.1, 0.3, 1.5, 3 and 10 mg/kg. The point of sequencing TCRbeta in the periphery was to test whether ivuxolimab changed TCR sequence diversity and drove clonal T-cell expansion.

On this clone: The antigen this receptor binds is unknown. There are no base qualities to consult, and no much larger clone falls within one base.

Trimming takes 0 bases from V and 2 bases from J, and the germline ends sit 7 bases apart. From the cysteine up to the phenylalanine, the CDR3 has a length of 15 residues. Only the CDR3 region is kept as DNA, spanning 45 bases read in frame from base 1. The germline V gene specifies SGHDN as CDR1 and FVKESK as CDR2. The trial excluded patients who had a history of autoimmune disease or who were on systemic immunosuppression. Peripheral blood for TCR sequencing was collected from all dose cohorts at baseline, on cycle 4 day 1, and on cycle 7 day 1. The samples were taken from a phase I, first-in-human, multicenter, open-label dose-escalation trial of ivuxolimab. Adults with locally advanced or metastatic head and neck squamous cell, hepatocellular, melanoma or renal cell carcinoma were enrolled in the trial. Before TCR sequencing, CD4+ and CD8+ T cells were separately sorted from peripheral blood.

Genomic DNA was isolated from the sorted cells so that the TCRbeta CDR3 region could be sequenced. The immunoSEQ Assay was used for sequencing of TCRbeta CDR3 regions. The source is immuneACCESS, and TCRdb retained only in-frame sequences with V and J called. Part of the clones is not carried over; for the studies checked, unresolved V genes explain less than half of this, and the remainder is unexplained. The sample data list 90,000 to 95,000 clones, and around 87% of these were observed just once. Roughly 4.5% of the sample lies in the top ten. On the study overall, not on this receptor specifically: On average, CD8+ T cells showed more expanded clones than CD4+ T cells after ivuxolimab. The antigen specificity of the clonally expanded peripheral T cells was not determined. In partial responders in the 0.1-3.0 mg/kg groups, normalized peripheral clonal expansion was found to be among the lowest, especially among CD8+ T cells. Clonal expansion of both CD4+ and CD8+ blood T cells was observed from baseline to week 6 at doses 0.1 to 3.0 mg/kg. Low levels of normalized T-cell clonal expansion were also shown by some nonresponding patients.

This chain joins TRBV14 to TRBJ2-2, with no D gene named confidently. This clonotype was sampled from an adult with an advanced solid tumor such as melanoma, head and neck, liver or kidney cancer. The sequences come from CD4+ or CD8+ T cells sorted from blood, collected in a trial of the OX40 agonist ivuxolimab. The sequenced DNA is TGTGCCAGCAGCCAAGACAGGATAAACACCGGGGAGCTGTTTTTT. This is translated as CASSQDRINTGELFF.